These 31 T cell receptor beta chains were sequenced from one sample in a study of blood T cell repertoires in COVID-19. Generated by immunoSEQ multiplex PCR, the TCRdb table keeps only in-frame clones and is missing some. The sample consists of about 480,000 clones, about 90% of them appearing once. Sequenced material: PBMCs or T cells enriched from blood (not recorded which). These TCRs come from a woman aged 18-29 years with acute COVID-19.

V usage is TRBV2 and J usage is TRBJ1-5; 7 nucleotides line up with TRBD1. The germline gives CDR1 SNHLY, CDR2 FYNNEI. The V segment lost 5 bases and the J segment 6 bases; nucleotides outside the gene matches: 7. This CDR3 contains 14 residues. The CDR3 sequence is CASSLQGIGQPQHF. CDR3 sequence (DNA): TGTGCCAGCAGTTTACAGGGGATCGGTCAGCCCCAGCATTTT.

CDR3: CASSLADLAYEQYF. In DNA, the CDR3 is TGTGCCAGCAGCTTAGCGGACTTGGCTTACGAGCAGTACTTC. The J gene is TRBJ2-7, the V gene TRBV7-2; maybe TRBD2 (5 bases). The CDR3 extends over 14 amino acids. In germline, CDR1 is SGHTA, CDR2 FQGNSA. The V and J ends lost 0 bases and 4 bases respectively, with 10 bases between them. The entire variable domain, with the rest obtained from reference TRBV7-2 and TRBJ2-7, is as follows: GAGVSQSPSNKVTEKGKDVELRCDPISGHTALYWYRQSLGQGLEFLIYFQGNSAPDKSGLPSDRFSAERTGGSVSTLTIQRTQQEDSAVYLCASSLADLAYEQYFGPGTRLTVT.

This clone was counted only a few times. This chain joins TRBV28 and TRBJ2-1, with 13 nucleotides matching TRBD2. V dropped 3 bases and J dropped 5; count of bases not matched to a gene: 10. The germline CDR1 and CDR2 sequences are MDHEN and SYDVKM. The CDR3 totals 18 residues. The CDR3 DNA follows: TGTGCCAGCAGTTTCTTCACTAGCGGGAGGGCTAGAAACAATGAGCAGTTCTTC. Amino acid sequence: CASSFFTSGRARNNEQFF.

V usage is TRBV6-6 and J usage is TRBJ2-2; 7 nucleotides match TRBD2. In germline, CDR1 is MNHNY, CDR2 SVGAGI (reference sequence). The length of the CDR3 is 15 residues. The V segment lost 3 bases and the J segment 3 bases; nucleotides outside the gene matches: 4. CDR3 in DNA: TGTGCCAGCAGTTATCCGGGACTACACACCGGGGAGCTGTTTTTT. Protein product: CASSYPGLHTGELFF.

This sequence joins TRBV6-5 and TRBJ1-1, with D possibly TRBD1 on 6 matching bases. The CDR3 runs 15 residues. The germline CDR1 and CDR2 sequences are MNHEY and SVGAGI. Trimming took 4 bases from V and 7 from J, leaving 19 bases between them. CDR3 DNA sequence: TGTGCCAGCAGTTTCCAGGAAGTGGGGGCGGTTGAAGCTTTCTTT. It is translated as CASSFQEVGAVEAFF.

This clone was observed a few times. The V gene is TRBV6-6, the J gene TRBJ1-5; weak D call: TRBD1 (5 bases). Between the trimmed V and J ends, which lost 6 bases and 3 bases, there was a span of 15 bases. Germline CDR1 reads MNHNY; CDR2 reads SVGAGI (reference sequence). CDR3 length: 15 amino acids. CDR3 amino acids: CASSWGLDTNQPQHF. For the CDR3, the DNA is TGTGCCAGCAGCTGGGGCCTCGACACCAATCAGCCCCAGCATTTT.

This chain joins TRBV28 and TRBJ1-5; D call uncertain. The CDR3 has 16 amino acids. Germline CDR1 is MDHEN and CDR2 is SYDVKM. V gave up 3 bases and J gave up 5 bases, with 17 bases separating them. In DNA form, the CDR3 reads TGTGCCAGCAGTTTTTTTGGGAAGGAGGCTTATCAGCCCCAGCATTTT. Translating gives CASSFFGKEAYQPQHF.

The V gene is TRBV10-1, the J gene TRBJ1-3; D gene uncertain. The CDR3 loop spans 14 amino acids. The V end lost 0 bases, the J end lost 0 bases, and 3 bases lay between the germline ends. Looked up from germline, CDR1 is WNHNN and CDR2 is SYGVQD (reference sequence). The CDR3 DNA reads TGCGCCAGCAGTGAGTCGAGCTCTGGAAACACCATATATTTT. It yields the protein CASSESSSGNTIYF.

As DNA, the CDR3 is TGTGCCAGCAGCTTGGACAGCTCTGGGGCCAACGTCCTGACTTTC. Translated, it gives CASSLDSSGANVLTF. V gene TRBV5-4 combines with J gene TRBJ2-6; no clear D. The CDR3 loop spans 15 amino acids. Between the trimmed V and J ends, which lost 0 bases and 0 bases, there was a span of 4 bases. CDR1 is SGHNT and CDR2 is YYREEE in the germline V gene (reference sequence).

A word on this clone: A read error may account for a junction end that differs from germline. This CDR3 reads CASSLERDYGYTF. DNA for the CDR3: TGTGCCAGTAGTTTAGAGCGTGACTATGGCTACACCTTC. V gene TRBV19 combines with J gene TRBJ1-2; D call uncertain. CDR3 size: 13 residues. CDR1 and CDR2 from the germline V gene are LNHDA and SQIVND (reference sequence).

In nucleotides, the CDR3 is TGTGCCAGCAGCTTAGAGGTTGCGGGCGGGGCTAGCACAGATACGCAGTATTTT. It codes for CASSLEVAGGASTDTQYF. The rearrangement joins TRBV7-6 to TRBJ2-3, with D possibly TRBD2 on 6 matching bases. Germline assignment: CDR1 SGHVS and CDR2 FNYEAQ. CDR3 length: 18 residues. The ends were cut back, 1 base at V and 0 bases at J, with 17 bases in the middle.

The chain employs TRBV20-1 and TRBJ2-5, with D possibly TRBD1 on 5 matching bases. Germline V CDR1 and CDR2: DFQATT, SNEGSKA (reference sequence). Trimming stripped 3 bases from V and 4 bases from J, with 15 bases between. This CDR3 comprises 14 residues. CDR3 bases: TGCAGTGCTAGTGGGGCAGAACCACGAGAGACCCAGTACTTC. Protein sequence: CSASGAEPRETQYF.

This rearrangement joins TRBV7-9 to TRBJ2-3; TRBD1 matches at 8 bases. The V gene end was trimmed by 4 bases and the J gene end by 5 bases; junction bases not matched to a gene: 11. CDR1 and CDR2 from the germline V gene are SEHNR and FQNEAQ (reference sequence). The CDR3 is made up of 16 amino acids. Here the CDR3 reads CASSSPPDRDEDTQYF. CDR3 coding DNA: TGTGCCAGCAGCTCACCCCCGGACAGGGACGAAGATACGCAGTATTTT. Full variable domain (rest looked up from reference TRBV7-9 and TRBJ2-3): DTGVSQNPRHKITKRGQNVTFRCDPISEHNRLYWYRQTLGQGPEFLTYFQNEAQLEKSRLLSDRFSAERPKGSFSTLEIQRTEQGDSAMYLCASSSPPDRDEDTQYFGPGTRLTVL.

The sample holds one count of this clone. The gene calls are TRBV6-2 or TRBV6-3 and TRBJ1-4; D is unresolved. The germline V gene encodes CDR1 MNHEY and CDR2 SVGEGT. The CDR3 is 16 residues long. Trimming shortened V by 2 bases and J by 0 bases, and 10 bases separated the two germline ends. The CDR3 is CASSYSETTTNEKLFF. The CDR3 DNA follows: TGTGCCAGCAGTTACAGTGAGACAACAACTAATGAAAAACTGTTTTTT.

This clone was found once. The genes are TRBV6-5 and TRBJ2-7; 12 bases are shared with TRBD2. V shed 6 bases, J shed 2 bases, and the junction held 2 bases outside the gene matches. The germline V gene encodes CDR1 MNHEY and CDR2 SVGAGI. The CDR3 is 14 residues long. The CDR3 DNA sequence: TGTGCCAGCAGCGGACTAGCGGGAACCTACGAGCAGTACTTC. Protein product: CASSGLAGTYEQYF.

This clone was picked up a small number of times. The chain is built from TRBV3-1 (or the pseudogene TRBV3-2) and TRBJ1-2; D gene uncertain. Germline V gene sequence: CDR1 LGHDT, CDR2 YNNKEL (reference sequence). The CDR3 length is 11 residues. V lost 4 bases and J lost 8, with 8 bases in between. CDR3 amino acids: CASSLLEGYTF. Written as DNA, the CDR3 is TGTGCCAGCAGCCTCCTTGAGGGCTACACCTTC.

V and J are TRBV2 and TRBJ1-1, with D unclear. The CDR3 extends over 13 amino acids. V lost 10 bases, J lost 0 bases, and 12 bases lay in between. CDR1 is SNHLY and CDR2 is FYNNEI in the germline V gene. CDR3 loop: CANQMTLNTEAFF. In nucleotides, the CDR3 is TGTGCCAATCAGATGACACTGAACACTGAAGCTTTCTTT.

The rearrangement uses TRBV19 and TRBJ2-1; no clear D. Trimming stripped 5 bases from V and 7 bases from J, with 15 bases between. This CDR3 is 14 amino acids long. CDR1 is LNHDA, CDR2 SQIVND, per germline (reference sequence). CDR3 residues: CASSSRVEWNEQFF. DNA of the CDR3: TGTGCCAGTAGTTCCCGGGTAGAGTGGAATGAGCAGTTCTTC.

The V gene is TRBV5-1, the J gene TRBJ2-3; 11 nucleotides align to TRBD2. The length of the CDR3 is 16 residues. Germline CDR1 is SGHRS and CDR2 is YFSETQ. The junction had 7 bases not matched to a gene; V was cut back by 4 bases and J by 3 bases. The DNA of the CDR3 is TGCGCCAGCAGCCTCCAGCTAGCGGGGGGTACAGATACGCAGTATTTT. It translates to CASSLQLAGGTDTQYF.

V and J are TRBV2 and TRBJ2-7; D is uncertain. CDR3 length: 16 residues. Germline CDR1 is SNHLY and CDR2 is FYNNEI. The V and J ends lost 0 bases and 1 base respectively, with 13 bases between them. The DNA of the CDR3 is TGTGCCAGCAGTGAAGCCTTTCGACAAGTTTCCTACGAGCAGTACTTC. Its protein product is CASSEAFRQVSYEQYF.

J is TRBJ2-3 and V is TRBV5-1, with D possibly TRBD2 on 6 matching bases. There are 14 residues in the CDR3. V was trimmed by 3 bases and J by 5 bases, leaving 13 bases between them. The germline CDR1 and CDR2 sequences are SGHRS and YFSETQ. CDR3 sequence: CASSSGDLGDTQYF. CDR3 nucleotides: TGCGCCAGCAGCTCGGGGGACCTAGGAGATACGCAGTATTTT.

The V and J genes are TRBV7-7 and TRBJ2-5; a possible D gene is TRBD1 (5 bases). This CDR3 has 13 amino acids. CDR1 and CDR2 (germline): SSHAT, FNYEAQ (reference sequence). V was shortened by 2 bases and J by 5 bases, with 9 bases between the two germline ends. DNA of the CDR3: TGTGCCAGCAGCTTACAACAGGCGGAGACCCAGTACTTC. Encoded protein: CASSLQQAETQYF.

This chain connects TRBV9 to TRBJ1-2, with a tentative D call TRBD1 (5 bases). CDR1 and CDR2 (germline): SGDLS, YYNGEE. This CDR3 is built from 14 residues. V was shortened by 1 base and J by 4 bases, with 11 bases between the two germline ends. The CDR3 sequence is CASSVSDSAYGYTF. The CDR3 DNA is TGTGCCAGCAGCGTAAGTGACAGTGCCTATGGCTACACCTTC.

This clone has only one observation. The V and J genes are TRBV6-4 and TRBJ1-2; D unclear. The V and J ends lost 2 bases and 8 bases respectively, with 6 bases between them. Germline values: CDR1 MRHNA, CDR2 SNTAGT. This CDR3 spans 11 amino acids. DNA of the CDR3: TGTGCCAGCAGTGACGCGAGAGGCTACACCTTC. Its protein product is CASSDARGYTF.

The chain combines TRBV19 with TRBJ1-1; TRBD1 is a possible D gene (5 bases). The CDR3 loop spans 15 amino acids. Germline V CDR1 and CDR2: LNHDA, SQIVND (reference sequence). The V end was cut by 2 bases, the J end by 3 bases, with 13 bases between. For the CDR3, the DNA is TGTGCCAGTAGTATAAGGTTGCGGGGGTACACTGAAGCTTTCTTT. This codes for CASSIRLRGYTEAFF.

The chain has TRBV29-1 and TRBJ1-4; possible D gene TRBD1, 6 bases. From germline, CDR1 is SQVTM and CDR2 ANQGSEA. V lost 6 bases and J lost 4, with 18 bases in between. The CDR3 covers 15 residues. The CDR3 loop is CSVGPSPDSNEKLFF. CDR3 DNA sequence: TGCAGCGTGGGACCTAGCCCGGACAGTAATGAAAAACTGTTTTTT. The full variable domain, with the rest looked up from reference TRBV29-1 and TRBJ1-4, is SAVISQKPSRDICQRGTSLTIQCQVDSQVTMMFWYRQQPGQSLTLIATANQGSEATYESGFVIDKFPISRPNLTFSTLTVSNMSPEDSSIYLCSVGPSPDSNEKLFFGSGTQLSVL.

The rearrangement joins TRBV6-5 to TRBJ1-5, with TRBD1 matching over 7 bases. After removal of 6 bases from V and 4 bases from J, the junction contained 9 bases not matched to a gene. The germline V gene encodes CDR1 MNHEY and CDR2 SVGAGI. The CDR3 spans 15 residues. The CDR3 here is CASRQDRVLNQPQHF. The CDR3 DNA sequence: TGTGCCAGCAGACAAGACAGGGTTCTTAATCAGCCCCAGCATTTT.

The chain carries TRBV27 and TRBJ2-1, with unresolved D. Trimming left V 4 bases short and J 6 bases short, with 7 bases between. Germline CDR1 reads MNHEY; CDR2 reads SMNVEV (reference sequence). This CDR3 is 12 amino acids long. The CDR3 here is CASSSSPNEQFF. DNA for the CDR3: TGTGCCAGCAGTTCGAGCCCCAATGAGCAGTTCTTC.

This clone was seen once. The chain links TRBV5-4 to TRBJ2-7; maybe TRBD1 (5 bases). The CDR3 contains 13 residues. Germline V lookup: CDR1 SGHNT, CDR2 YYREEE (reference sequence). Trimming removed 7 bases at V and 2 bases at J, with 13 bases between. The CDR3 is CASSSDNAYEQYF. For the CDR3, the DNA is TGTGCCAGCTCCTCGGACAACGCCTACGAGCAGTACTTC.

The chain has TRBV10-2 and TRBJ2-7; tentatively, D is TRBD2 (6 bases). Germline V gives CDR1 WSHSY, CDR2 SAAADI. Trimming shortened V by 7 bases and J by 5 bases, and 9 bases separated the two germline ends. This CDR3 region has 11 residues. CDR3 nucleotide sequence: TGCGCCAGCATTAGCGGAGACGAGCAGTACTTC. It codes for CASISGDEQYF.

In DNA, the CDR3 is TGCAGCGCCGAAGGGGTCAATGTGGACACTGAAGCTTTCTTT. It encodes CSAEGVNVDTEAFF. The chain couples TRBV29-1 to TRBJ1-1, with D possibly TRBD1 on 5 matching bases. There are 14 residues in the CDR3. Between the trimmed V and J ends, which lost 7 bases and 3 bases, there was a span of 18 bases. Germline assignment: CDR1 SQVTM and CDR2 ANQGSEA.